This T cell receptor (beta chain) was recorded in a study of blood T cell repertoires in COVID-19. Here immunoSEQ multiplex PCR was the method, and the copy in TCRdb shows in-frame clones only, minus some. Among 80,000 to 130,000 clones listed, roughly nine tenths were seen once. The CDR3 has 12 residues. Germline V lookup: CDR1 SGHAT, CDR2 FQNNGV. Trimming left V 1 base short and J 5 bases short, with 4 bases between. Sequenced material: peripheral blood. This chain joins TRBV11-2 and TRBJ2-3; no clear D. The clonotype comes from a man aged 55 to 69 with acute or convalescent COVID-19. The DNA for the CDR3 is TGTGCCAGCAGCTTAGGAGGAGATACGCAGTATTTT. Translated: CASSLGGDTQYF. Drawing the rest from reference TRBV11-2 and TRBJ2-3, the complete variable domain is EAGVAQSPRYKIIEKRQSVAFWCNPISGHATLYWYQQILGQGPKLLIQFQNNGVVDDSQLPKDRFSAERLKGVDSTLKIQPAKLEDSAVYLCASSLGGDTQYFGPGTRLTVL.